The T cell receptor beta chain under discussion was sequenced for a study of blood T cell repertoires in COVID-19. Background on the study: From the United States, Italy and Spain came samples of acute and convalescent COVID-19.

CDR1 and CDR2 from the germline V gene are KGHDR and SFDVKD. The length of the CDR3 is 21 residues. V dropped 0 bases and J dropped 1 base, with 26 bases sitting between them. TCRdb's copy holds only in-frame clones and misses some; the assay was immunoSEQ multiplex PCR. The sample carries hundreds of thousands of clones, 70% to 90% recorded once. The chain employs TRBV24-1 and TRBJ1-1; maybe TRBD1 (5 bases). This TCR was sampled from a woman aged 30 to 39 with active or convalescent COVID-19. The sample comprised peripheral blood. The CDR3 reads CATSDLQIRSPAGKENTEAFF. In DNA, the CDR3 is TGTGCCACCAGTGATTTGCAAATTAGGAGCCCGGCAGGGAAGGAGAACACTGAAGCTTTCTTT.